The 22 T cell receptor beta chains reported below all come from one sample, sequenced in a study of blood T cells in healthy people across ages. It was with a sample-barcoded 5' primer and a J-beta primer mix that a second PCR of about 7 to 12 cycles was run. TCRdb called the 5' RACE reads again in MiXCR, with one record for every CDR3 protein. The sample consists of some 930,000 distinct CDR3 sequences, approximately 32% of them appearing once. These data were likewise used in another study, on T cells of mothers and their children.

The sample comprised blood. Every receptor here comes from a woman in her thirties or forties in good health.

This clonotype occurred once. This sequence joins TRBV7-2 and TRBJ1-2; 7 nucleotides agree with TRBD1. CDR3 length: 15 amino acids. CDR1 SGHTA and CDR2 FQGNSA come from the germline V gene. The J segment lost 0 bases and the V segment lost 4 bases, leaving 5 bases of the junction unmatched. The CDR3 region has the DNA TGTGCCAGCAGCTCAGGGGGGGGAGCTAACTATGGCTACACCTTC. It codes for CASSSGGGANYGYTF.

The chain carries TRBV3-1 and TRBJ2-3; D is unclear. The germline gives CDR1 LGHDT, CDR2 YNNKEL (reference sequence). The CDR3 length is 15 residues. V lost 1 base and J 6 bases, leaving 14 bases between the germline ends. The CDR3 nucleotides read TGTGCCAGCAGCCAAGCCGGCGCCCAGAAGGATACGCAGTATTTT. Translation gives CASSQAGAQKDTQYF.

The CDR3 DNA reads as TGTGCCAGCAGCCACTCGGCAGGGAATGACAATGAGCAGTTCTTC. Encoded protein: CASSHSAGNDNEQFF. The chain recombines TRBV3-1 with TRBJ2-1; D perhaps matches TRBD1 (5 bases). Germline CDR1 reads LGHDT; CDR2 reads YNNKEL (reference sequence). V lost 3 bases and J lost 5, with 14 bases in between. The CDR3 is 15 residues long.

The V gene is TRBV7-2, the J gene TRBJ2-1, with D perhaps matching TRBD2 (5 bases). In germline, CDR1 is SGHTA, CDR2 FQGNSA. This CDR3 has 15 residues. Trimming shortened V by 1 base and J by 6 bases, and 13 bases separated the two germline ends. CDR3 DNA sequence: TGTGCCAGCAGCTTAGAACCGAGGGCGCGCAATGAGCAGTTCTTC. This gives the protein CASSLEPRARNEQFF.

This clonotype was counted a few times. A read error may produce the germline difference seen at one junction end. The chain recombines TRBV4-1 with TRBJ1-2; TRBD1 aligns across 7 bases. CDR3 length equals 14 residues. Germline CDR1 reads MGHRA; CDR2 reads YSYEKL. CDR3 DNA sequence: TGCGCCAGCAGCCAAGAGGAGACAGGGAGAGGCTACGCCTTC. It specifies CASSQEETGRGYAF.

This clonotype was seen a handful of times. The V gene is TRBV29-1, the J gene TRBJ2-1; 10 bases line up with TRBD1. The length of the CDR3 is 14 residues. The germline V gene encodes CDR1 SQVTM and CDR2 ANQGSEA. J lost 5 bases, V lost 6 bases, and 7 bases had no gene match. CDR3 protein: CSVRDRGQDNEQFF. CDR3 in DNA: TGCAGCGTGAGAGACAGGGGGCAGGACAATGAGCAGTTCTTC.

This clonotype was counted many times. The chain joins TRBV6-6 to TRBJ2-7; 7 bases align to TRBD1. The CDR3 is 14 amino acids. Trimming took 2 bases from V and 4 from J; bases not matched to a gene: 5. The germline V gene has CDR1 MNHNY and CDR2 SVGAGI (reference sequence). The DNA of the CDR3 is TGTGCCAGCAGTTACGACAGGGAATCGTACGAGCAGTACTTC. This codes for CASSYDRESYEQYF.

This sequence joins TRBV11-2 and TRBJ2-2, with D perhaps matching TRBD1 (6 bases). The germline V gene encodes CDR1 SGHAT and CDR2 FQNNGV. The CDR3 spans 14 residues. The ends were cut back, 6 bases at V and 6 bases at J, with 14 bases in the middle. CDR3 nucleotide sequence: TGTGCCAGCAGAATTAGTGGGGGCCCCGGGGAGCTGTTTTTT. Translated: CASRISGGPGELFF.

Many counts were recorded for this clonotype. This chain uses TRBV29-1 with TRBJ2-1, with 8 bases that match TRBD1. The CDR3 totals 14 residues. Germline assignment: CDR1 SQVTM and CDR2 ANQGSEA. After removal of 6 bases from V and 6 bases from J, the junction contained 10 bases not matched to a gene. For the CDR3, the DNA is TGCAGCGTCCCGCGGACAGGGCTGGTCAATGAGCAGTTCTTC. This codes for CSVPRTGLVNEQFF.

This clonotype was seen many times. The V gene is TRBV7-2, the J gene TRBJ2-7; TRBD2 is a possible D gene (6 bases). Germline CDR1 and CDR2: SGHTA and FQGNSA. The germline V and J ends were trimmed by 3 bases and 6 bases, with 9 bases remaining between them. The CDR3 is made up of 12 amino acids. CDR3 loop: CASSFGGGEQYF. CDR3 DNA sequence: TGTGCCAGCAGCTTCGGGGGTGGCGAGCAGTACTTC. The whole variable domain, filled in from reference TRBV7-2 and TRBJ2-7, reads GAGVSQSPSNKVTEKGKDVELRCDPISGHTALYWYRQSLGQGLEFLIYFQGNSAPDKSGLPSDRFSAERTGGSVSTLTIQRTQQEDSAVYLCASSFGGGEQYFGPGTRLTVT.

There are many counts of this clonotype. The chain combines TRBV7-3 with TRBJ2-1; the match to TRBD1 covers 7 bases. Germline CDR1 is SGHTA and CDR2 is FQGTGA. The CDR3 totals 15 residues. Unmatched junction bases numbered 8, after V lost 5 bases and J lost 4 bases. CDR3 DNA sequence: TGTGCCAGCAGCCTCGCGCAGGGGGTATACAATGAGCAGTTCTTC. Translating it yields CASSLAQGVYNEQFF.

This clonotype was observed a few times. The chain carries TRBV12-3 or TRBV12-4 and TRBJ2-1; TRBD1 is a possible D gene (6 bases). Trimming removed 7 bases from V and 4 bases from J, with 14 bases in between. The CDR3 runs 14 residues. The CDR3 nucleotides are TGTGCCAGCACCGTGACAGGCAAGTACAATGAGCAGTTCTTC. It specifies CASTVTGKYNEQFF.

This clonotype was counted many times. The genes are TRBV4-1 and TRBJ2-3; D assignment may be TRBD1 or TRBD2 (5 bases each). This CDR3 spans 18 amino acids. CDR1 MGHRA and CDR2 YSYEKL come from the germline V gene. V lost 0 bases to trimming and J lost 0 bases, with 16 bases between them. The DNA of the CDR3 is TGCGCCAGCAGCCAAGATCCGGGGCTAGCCTATAGCACAGATACGCAGTATTTT. As protein: CASSQDPGLAYSTDTQYF.

To note about this clonotype: The junction differs from germline at one of its ends, possibly a read error. This chain links TRBV9 with TRBJ1-5; no clear D. The CDR3 consists of 15 residues. Per germline, CDR1 SGDLS and CDR2 YYNGEE. CDR3 amino acids: CTSSVDAGSNQPQHF. CDR3 in DNA: TGTACCAGCAGCGTAGACGCAGGTAGCAATCAGCCCCAGCATTTT.

The rearrangement links TRBV9 to TRBJ1-2; D gene ambiguous. CDR3 length: 16 residues. Germline V lookup: CDR1 SGDLS, CDR2 YYNGEE. Trimming took off 2 bases at V and 2 bases at J, with 16 bases between the two ends. In nucleotides, the CDR3 is TGTGCCAGCAGCGTGTCGGTGCGAGAAAACAACTATGGCTACACCTTC. This translates into CASSVSVRENNYGYTF.

Ten or more counts support this clonotype. V and J are TRBV7-9 and TRBJ2-1; 12 bases fit TRBD1. Germline V CDR1 and CDR2: SEHNR, FQNEAQ (reference sequence). The CDR3 extends over 14 amino acids. Trimming cost V 2 bases and J 15 bases; bases outside gene matches: 8. The CDR3: CASSLTGTGGFTFF. The CDR3 DNA reads as TGTGCCAGCAGCTTAACCGGGACAGGGGGCTTCACGTTCTTC. Using reference TRBV7-9 and TRBJ2-1 for the parts outside the CDR3, the full variable domain is DTGVSQNPRHKITKRGQNVTFRCDPISEHNRLYWYRQTLGQGPEFLTYFQNEAQLEKSRLLSDRFSAERPKGSFSTLEIQRTEQGDSAMYLCASSLTGTGGFTFFGPGTRLTVL.

This clonotype was counted a few times. The J gene is TRBJ1-1, the V gene TRBV9; D unclear. Germline assignment: CDR1 SGDLS and CDR2 YYNGEE. The germline V and J ends were trimmed by 0 bases and 2 bases, with 11 bases remaining between them. The CDR3 contains 15 residues. CDR3 sequence: CASSVGPSHNTEAFF. In DNA form, the CDR3 reads TGTGCCAGCAGCGTAGGCCCCTCACACAACACTGAAGCTTTCTTT.

The J gene is TRBJ2-7, the V gene TRBV7-2, with TRBD2 identical over 10 bases. With 5 bases clipped from V and 7 bases from J, the junction kept 14 bases outside the gene matches. The CDR3 runs 16 residues. Germline-derived CDR1 and CDR2 are SGHTA and FQGNSA. The CDR3 here is CASSPRVAGGYNEQYF. The DNA for the CDR3 is TGTGCCAGCAGCCCTCGGGTAGCGGGGGGTTACAATGAGCAGTACTTC.

The chain joins TRBV30 to TRBJ2-6; TRBD2 matches 7 bases. Trimming cost V 0 bases and J 0 bases; bases outside gene matches: 8. The CDR3 loop spans 18 amino acids. Per the germline V gene, CDR1 is GTSNPN and CDR2 is SVGIG (reference sequence). CDR3 protein: CAWSVLGGRSSGANVLTF. The CDR3 nucleotides read TGTGCCTGGAGTGTACTAGGCGGGAGAAGCTCTGGGGCCAACGTCCTGACTTTC.

This sequence joins TRBV29-1 and TRBJ2-1, with TRBD2 matching 10 bases. V was pared by 5 bases and J by 9 bases, with 4 bases of the junction left unmatched. The germline gives CDR1 SQVTM, CDR2 ANQGSEA. This CDR3 has 12 amino acids. CDR3 nucleotide sequence: TGCAGCGTTCAGCGGGAGGGCCGTGAGCAGTTCTTC. Translated, it gives CSVQREGREQFF.

For this clonotype: At one of its ends the junction is not consistent with the germline gene, which may arise from a read error. The J gene is TRBJ2-1, the V gene TRBV7-7; D ambiguous. The J call may not be correct, given that the DNA end is closer to TRBJ2-7. This CDR3 region has 18 residues. Germline CDR1 and CDR2: SSHAT and FNYEAQ (reference sequence). CDR3 loop: CASSYRVTEFVTYNEQYF. The CDR3 DNA follows: TGTGCTAGCAGCTACCGAGTCACGGAGTTTGTGACCTACAATGAGCAGTACTTC.

V is TRBV27 and J is TRBJ1-5; no definite D call. Germline values: CDR1 MNHEY, CDR2 SMNVEV (reference sequence). V was clipped by 3 bases and J by 6 bases, with 15 bases between them. This CDR3 is 15 amino acids long. The CDR3 loop reads CASSLEGRESQPQHF. CDR3 coding DNA: TGTGCCAGCAGTTTGGAAGGGAGGGAAAGTCAGCCCCAGCATTTT.